The rows below give T cell receptor beta chains drawn from one sample of a study of blood T cell repertoires in COVID-19. Libraries were prepared by immunoSEQ multiplex PCR; TCRdb keeps only in-frame clonotypes and omits some of them. The table shows roughly 250,000 clones, with approximately 88% occurring only once. Sequences were obtained from peripheral blood. The receptors here all came from a woman between 25 and 40 years old with acute or convalescent COVID-19. CDR3s include the opening cysteine and the closing phenylalanine or tryptophan. Fields, in order: clone size, CDR3 length, D gene, J gene, V gene, CDR3 protein, CDR3 DNA. A D gene is named only where the DNA matches it firmly. Only part of the rows carry a size: once, few, many, or a class if the clone is expanded.

clone_size: -; cdr3_length: 14; d_call: TRBD1; j_call: TRBJ1-2; v_call: TRBV24-1; cdr3_aa: CATNAGQGSYGYTF; cdr3_nt: TGTGCCACCAATGCGGGACAGGGGAGCTATGGCTACACCTTC
clone_size: -; cdr3_length: 16; d_call: TRBD1; j_call: TRBJ1-5; v_call: TRBV4-2; cdr3_aa: CASSIGGPGARQPQHF; cdr3_nt: TGTGCCAGCAGCATAGGGGGCCCGGGGGCACGACAGCCCCAGCATTTT
clone_size: -; cdr3_length: 17; d_call: -; j_call: TRBJ2-1; v_call: TRBV11-3; cdr3_aa: CASSPGDGKLVYNEQFF; cdr3_nt: TGTGCCAGCAGCCCAGGGGATGGTAAACTAGTCTACAATGAGCAGTTCTTC
clone_size: -; cdr3_length: 20; d_call: TRBD2; j_call: TRBJ2-1; v_call: TRBV6-2/TRBV6-3; cdr3_aa: CASSWPGTSGSSKRINEQFF; cdr3_nt: TGTGCCAGCAGTTGGCCGGGGACTAGCGGGAGTTCAAAGAGGATCAATGAGCAGTTCTTC
clone_size: -; cdr3_length: 13; d_call: -; j_call: TRBJ2-7; v_call: TRBV27; cdr3_aa: CASSLRQAYEQYF; cdr3_nt: TGTGCCAGCAGTTTGAGACAGGCCTACGAGCAGTACTTC
clone_size: -; cdr3_length: 16; d_call: TRBD1; j_call: TRBJ1-6; v_call: TRBV5-1; cdr3_aa: CASSWGTGSVNSPLHF; cdr3_nt: TGCGCCAGCAGCTGGGGGACAGGGTCGGTTAATTCACCCCTCCACTTT
clone_size: once; cdr3_length: 14; d_call: -; j_call: TRBJ1-4; v_call: TRBV27; cdr3_aa: CASSFAGRREKLFF; cdr3_nt: TGTGCCAGCAGTTTCGCGGGGCGCAGGGAAAAACTGTTTTTT
clone_size: -; cdr3_length: 13; d_call: TRBD1; j_call: TRBJ2-7; v_call: TRBV12-3/TRBV12-4; cdr3_aa: CASSWDRLDEQYF; cdr3_nt: TGTGCCAGCAGCTGGGACAGATTGGACGAGCAGTACTTC
clone_size: -; cdr3_length: 14; d_call: -; j_call: TRBJ1-1; v_call: TRBV7-2; cdr3_aa: CASSLVGGRTEAFF; cdr3_nt: TGTGCCAGCAGCTTAGTTGGGGGCCGAACTGAAGCTTTCTTT
clone_size: -; cdr3_length: 15; d_call: TRBD1; j_call: TRBJ2-7; v_call: TRBV6-5; cdr3_aa: CASTPRGTGGYEQYF; cdr3_nt: TGTGCCAGCACACCCCGAGGGACAGGGGGCTACGAGCAGTACTTC
clone_size: -; cdr3_length: 15; d_call: -; j_call: TRBJ1-2; v_call: TRBV30; cdr3_aa: CAWSVLQGLAYGYTF; cdr3_nt: TGTGCCTGGAGTGTACTTCAGGGACTGGCCTATGGCTACACCTTC
clone_size: -; cdr3_length: 13; d_call: -; j_call: TRBJ1-2; v_call: TRBV29-1; cdr3_aa: CSVETGWSYGYTF; cdr3_nt: TGCAGCGTTGAAACGGGGTGGAGCTATGGCTACACCTTC
clone_size: -; cdr3_length: 14; d_call: -; j_call: TRBJ2-7; v_call: TRBV6-6; cdr3_aa: CASSPGGSTYEQYF; cdr3_nt: TGTGCCAGCAGTCCCGGAGGCTCCACCTACGAGCAGTACTTC
clone_size: -; cdr3_length: 14; d_call: -; j_call: TRBJ2-2; v_call: TRBV2; cdr3_aa: CASSGTTNTGELFF; cdr3_nt: TGTGCCAGCAGTGGGACAACGAACACCGGGGAGCTGTTTTTT
clone_size: -; cdr3_length: 14; d_call: -; j_call: TRBJ2-7; v_call: TRBV19; cdr3_aa: CASSPTQGNYEQYF; cdr3_nt: TGTGCCAGTAGTCCGACTCAGGGTAACTACGAGCAGTACTTC
clone_size: -; cdr3_length: 14; d_call: TRBD2; j_call: TRBJ2-7; v_call: TRBV7-8; cdr3_aa: CASSSSLAVYEQYF; cdr3_nt: TGTGCCAGCAGCTCAAGTCTAGCGGTCTACGAGCAGTACTTC
clone_size: -; cdr3_length: 16; d_call: -; j_call: TRBJ2-2; v_call: TRBV5-5; cdr3_aa: CASSLWRVGNTGELFF; cdr3_nt: TGTGCCAGCAGCTTGTGGAGGGTCGGAAACACCGGGGAGCTGTTTTTT
clone_size: few; cdr3_length: 17; d_call: TRBD2; j_call: TRBJ2-7; v_call: TRBV7-6; cdr3_aa: CASSLDRAGDSSYEQYF; cdr3_nt: TGTGCCAGCAGCTTAGATCGGGCGGGAGACAGCTCCTACGAGCAGTACTTC
clone_size: -; cdr3_length: 11; d_call: -; j_call: TRBJ2-1; v_call: TRBV27; cdr3_aa: CASSFGGPAFF; cdr3_nt: TGTGCCAGCAGTTTTGGAGGGCCTGCGTTCTTC